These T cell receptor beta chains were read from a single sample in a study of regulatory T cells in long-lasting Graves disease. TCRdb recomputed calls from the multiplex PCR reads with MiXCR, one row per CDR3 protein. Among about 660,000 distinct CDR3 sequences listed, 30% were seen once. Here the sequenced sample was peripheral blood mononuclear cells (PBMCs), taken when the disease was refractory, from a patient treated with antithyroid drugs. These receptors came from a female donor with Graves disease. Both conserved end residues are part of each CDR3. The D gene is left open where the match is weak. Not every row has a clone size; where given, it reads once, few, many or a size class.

CDR3 protein: CASGNQLTGRLAGDKQYF; CDR3 DNA: TGTGCTAGTGGCAACCAACTCACAGGGAGACTAGCGGGAGACAAGCAGTACTTC; clone size: .; J gene: TRBJ2-7; D gene: TRBD2; V gene: TRBV12-5
CDR3 protein: CASSYSRSHGYTF; CDR3 DNA: TGTGCCAGCAGTTACAGTCGGAGTCATGGCTACACCTTC; clone size: many; J gene: TRBJ1-2; D gene: .; V gene: TRBV6-2/TRBV6-3
CDR3 protein: CASSLASRETQYF; CDR3 DNA: TGTGCCAGCAGCTTAGCCAGCCGAGAGACCCAGTACTTC; clone size: many; J gene: TRBJ2-5; D gene: .; V gene: TRBV13
CDR3 protein: CASSPNPSGMSTEAFF; CDR3 DNA: TGCGCCAGCAGCCCTAACCCCTCGGGGATGAGCACTGAAGCTTTCTTT; clone size: .; J gene: TRBJ1-1; D gene: .; V gene: TRBV5-1
CDR3 protein: CASSRRGTVWVNTEAFF; CDR3 DNA: TGTGCCAGCAGCCGCCGGGGGACAGTCTGGGTGAACACTGAAGCTTTCTTT; clone size: few; J gene: TRBJ1-1; D gene: TRBD1; V gene: TRBV28
CDR3 protein: CASSRSRETQYF; CDR3 DNA: TGTGCCAGCAGCAGAAGCCGGGAGACCCAGTACTTC; clone size: many; J gene: TRBJ2-5; D gene: .; V gene: TRBV12-3/TRBV12-4
CDR3 protein: CASKGLDTLSSPLHF; CDR3 DNA: TGTGCCAGCAAGGGTTTGGACACCCTATCTTCACCCCTCCACTTT; clone size: few; J gene: TRBJ1-6; D gene: .; V gene: TRBV6-1
CDR3 protein: CASSEAGRRGGYTF; CDR3 DNA: TGTGCCAGCAGTGAAGCGGGTCGCCGGGGTGGCTACACCTTC; clone size: many; J gene: TRBJ1-2; D gene: .; V gene: TRBV2
CDR3 protein: CASSEYTATEAFF; CDR3 DNA: TGTGCCAGCAGTGAATATACGGCCACTGAAGCTTTCTTT; clone size: few; J gene: TRBJ1-1; D gene: .; V gene: TRBV25-1
CDR3 protein: CASRPRFGRGAGSTDTQYF; CDR3 DNA: TGTGCCAGCAGACCAAGATTCGGGAGGGGCGCAGGCAGCACAGATACGCAGTATTTT; clone size: .; J gene: TRBJ2-3; D gene: TRBD2; V gene: TRBV6-1
CDR3 protein: CASSFGRARSEQYF; CDR3 DNA: TGTGCCAGCAGTTTCGGGAGGGCCCGTTCCGAGCAGTACTTC; clone size: .; J gene: TRBJ2-7; D gene: TRBD2; V gene: TRBV12-3/TRBV12-4
CDR3 protein: CASRLERESSYEQYF; CDR3 DNA: TGTGCCAGCAGATTGGAGCGGGAGAGCTCCTACGAGCAGTACTTC; clone size: .; J gene: TRBJ2-7; D gene: TRBD2; V gene: TRBV6-2/TRBV6-3
CDR3 protein: CATSTESGATEAFF; CDR3 DNA: TGTGCCACCAGCACGGAATCAGGGGCCACTGAAGCTTTCTTT; clone size: .; J gene: TRBJ1-1; D gene: .; V gene: TRBV15
CDR3 protein: CASSQARYEQYF; CDR3 DNA: TGTGCCAGCAGCCAAGCTCGCTACGAGCAGTACTTC; clone size: few; J gene: TRBJ2-7; D gene: .; V gene: TRBV3-1
CDR3 protein: CASTQGASGSSSYEQYF; CDR3 DNA: TGTGCCAGCACCCAAGGGGCTAGCGGGAGCAGCTCCTACGAGCAGTACTTC; clone size: .; J gene: TRBJ2-7; D gene: TRBD2; V gene: TRBV13
CDR3 protein: CASSPALRRGGYTF; CDR3 DNA: TGTGCCAGCAGCCCAGCCCTAAGAAGGGGCGGCTACACCTTC; clone size: .; J gene: TRBJ1-2; D gene: .; V gene: TRBV27
CDR3 protein: CASGGVNSPLHF; CDR3 DNA: TGTGCCAGCGGCGGGGTTAATTCACCCCTCCACTTT; clone size: few; J gene: TRBJ1-6; D gene: .; V gene: TRBV12-3/TRBV12-4
CDR3 protein: CASSESFGFLNTEAFF; CDR3 DNA: TGTGCCAGCAGTGAATCCTTCGGATTTTTGAACACTGAAGCTTTCTTT; clone size: .; J gene: TRBJ1-1; D gene: .; V gene: TRBV2
CDR3 protein: CASSKTSNQPQHF; CDR3 DNA: TGTGCCAGCAGTAAAACAAGCAATCAGCCCCAGCATTTT; clone size: .; J gene: TRBJ1-5; D gene: .; V gene: TRBV2
CDR3 protein: CASSSPGDRGSYEQYF; CDR3 DNA: TGTGCCAGCAGTTCCCCGGGGGACAGGGGCTCCTACGAGCAGTACTTC; clone size: few; J gene: TRBJ2-7; D gene: TRBD1; V gene: TRBV28
CDR3 protein: CASSLAGARNTEAFF; CDR3 DNA: TGCGCCAGCAGCTTGGCGGGAGCGCGGAACACTGAAGCTTTCTTT; clone size: .; J gene: TRBJ1-1; D gene: .; V gene: TRBV5-1
CDR3 protein: CASSGDRGLNSPLHF; CDR3 DNA: TGTGCCAGCAGTGGGGACAGGGGGCTCAATTCACCCCTCCACTTT; clone size: many; J gene: TRBJ1-6; D gene: TRBD1; V gene: TRBV2
CDR3 protein: CASSLEGRSEAFF; CDR3 DNA: TGCGCCAGCAGCTTGGAAGGGAGGTCTGAAGCTTTCTTT; clone size: .; J gene: TRBJ1-1; D gene: .; V gene: TRBV5-1
CDR3 protein: CSAFRDGNTEAFF; CDR3 DNA: TGCAGTGCTTTCCGGGACGGGAACACTGAAGCTTTCTTT; clone size: once; J gene: TRBJ1-1; D gene: .; V gene: TRBV20-1
CDR3 protein: CSASSDWNTGELFF; CDR3 DNA: TGCAGTGCTAGCTCGGACTGGAACACCGGGGAGCTGTTTTTT; clone size: few; J gene: TRBJ2-2; D gene: .; V gene: TRBV20-1
CDR3 protein: CASSLSAGSLNQPQHF; CDR3 DNA: TGTGCCAGCAGTTTATCTGCAGGGTCGTTGAATCAGCCCCAGCATTTT; clone size: .; J gene: TRBJ1-5; D gene: .; V gene: TRBV27
CDR3 protein: CASSLSGGKETQYF; CDR3 DNA: TGTGCCAGCAGCTTAAGTGGCGGGAAAGAGACCCAGTACTTC; clone size: many; J gene: TRBJ2-5; D gene: .; V gene: TRBV11-2
CDR3 protein: CASSDPGTGGWYGYTF; CDR3 DNA: TGTGCCAGCAGTGATCCTGGGACAGGAGGTTGGTATGGCTACACCTTC; clone size: few; J gene: TRBJ1-2; D gene: TRBD1; V gene: TRBV25-1
CDR3 protein: CSVEKTGNTEAFF; CDR3 DNA: TGCAGCGTTGAAAAAACAGGGAACACTGAAGCTTTCTTT; clone size: few; J gene: TRBJ1-1; D gene: .; V gene: TRBV29-1
CDR3 protein: CASSLDPGGNTEAFF; CDR3 DNA: TGTGCCAGCAGCTTAGACCCAGGGGGGAACACTGAAGCTTTCTTT; clone size: .; J gene: TRBJ1-1; D gene: TRBD1; V gene: TRBV11-2
CDR3 protein: CASSDFFKGETQYF; CDR3 DNA: TGTGCCAGCAGTGACTTTTTTAAGGGAGAGACCCAGTACTTC; clone size: .; J gene: TRBJ2-5; D gene: .; V gene: TRBV2
CDR3 protein: CASTNPGPHSGNTIYF; CDR3 DNA: TGTGCCAGCACCAACCCGGGACCCCACTCTGGAAACACCATATATTTT; clone size: .; J gene: TRBJ1-3; D gene: .; V gene: TRBV28
CDR3 protein: CASQQGLYEQYF; CDR3 DNA: TGTGCCAGCCAACAGGGACTCTACGAGCAGTACTTC; clone size: .; J gene: TRBJ2-7; D gene: .; V gene: TRBV28
CDR3 protein: CASSLDGNSGANVLTF; CDR3 DNA: TGCGCCAGCAGCTTGGATGGAAACTCTGGGGCCAACGTCCTGACTTTC; clone size: few; J gene: TRBJ2-6; D gene: .; V gene: TRBV5-1
CDR3 protein: CASGDYRENQPQHF; CDR3 DNA: TGTGCTAGTGGTGATTACCGGGAGAATCAGCCCCAGCATTTT; clone size: few; J gene: TRBJ1-5; D gene: .; V gene: TRBV12-5
CDR3 protein: CAWSATGTGGYYGYTF; CDR3 DNA: TGTGCCTGGAGTGCAACCGGGACAGGGGGCTACTATGGCTACACCTTC; clone size: few; J gene: TRBJ1-2; D gene: TRBD1; V gene: TRBV30
CDR3 protein: CASSGDGPNKTNYGYTF; CDR3 DNA: TGTGCCAGCAGTGGAGACGGGCCCAATAAGACTAACTATGGCTACACCTTC; clone size: few; J gene: TRBJ1-2; D gene: .; V gene: TRBV2
CDR3 protein: CASRRTDLNEKLFF; CDR3 DNA: TGTGCCAGTAGAAGGACTGACCTTAATGAAAAACTGTTTTTT; clone size: few; J gene: TRBJ1-4; D gene: .; V gene: TRBV19
CDR3 protein: CASSLKLCGSSYEQYF; CDR3 DNA: TGTGCCAGCAGCTTAAAACTCTGCGGGAGCTCCTACGAGCAGTACTTC; clone size: few; J gene: TRBJ2-7; D gene: TRBD2; V gene: TRBV11-2
CDR3 protein: CASSYARDRDGDQPQHF; CDR3 DNA: TGTGCCAGCAGTTACGCCCGGGACAGGGATGGGGATCAGCCCCAGCATTTT; clone size: .; J gene: TRBJ1-5; D gene: TRBD1; V gene: TRBV2
CDR3 protein: CASSVDRGSYGYTF; CDR3 DNA: TGTGCCAGCAGTGTCGACAGGGGCTCGTATGGCTACACCTTC; clone size: few; J gene: TRBJ1-2; D gene: TRBD1; V gene: TRBV6-1
CDR3 protein: CASSGGTSGSLGETQYF; CDR3 DNA: TGTGCCAGCAGCGGGGGGACTAGCGGGAGTTTAGGGGAGACCCAGTACTTC; clone size: .; J gene: TRBJ2-5; D gene: TRBD2; V gene: TRBV7-2
CDR3 protein: CSARVQGPGYTF; CDR3 DNA: TGCAGTGCTAGAGTACAGGGTCCTGGCTACACCTTC; clone size: .; J gene: TRBJ1-2; D gene: .; V gene: TRBV20-1
CDR3 protein: CASTPFLGLANEQYF; CDR3 DNA: TGTGCCAGCACCCCCTTCCTGGGACTAGCTAACGAGCAGTACTTC; clone size: few; J gene: TRBJ2-7; D gene: TRBD2; V gene: TRBV2
CDR3 protein: CATSREIGGWQPQHF; CDR3 DNA: TGTGCCACCAGCAGGGAGATAGGGGGGTGGCAGCCCCAGCATTTT; clone size: .; J gene: TRBJ1-5; D gene: .; V gene: TRBV15
CDR3 protein: CSADPSRFSGKLFF; CDR3 DNA: TGCAGTGCTGATCCCTCCAGGTTCAGCGGAAAACTGTTTTTT; clone size: few; J gene: TRBJ1-4; D gene: .; V gene: TRBV20-1
CDR3 protein: CASSQGQGGHEQYF; CDR3 DNA: TGTGCCAGCAGTCAAGGACAGGGTGGCCACGAGCAGTACTTC; clone size: .; J gene: TRBJ2-7; D gene: TRBD1; V gene: TRBV27